The 22 T cell receptor beta chains below were found in one sample sequenced in a study of CD8 T cells in Susac syndrome. An amount of RNA that ranged from roughly 0.45 to 1 ug was reverse transcribed with random hexamers. MiXCR, run by TCRdb on the immunoSEQ multiplex PCR reads, gives a single entry per CDR3 protein. The sample includes 200,000 to 250,000 distinct CDR3 sequences, approximately 95% of them seen just once. The specimen sequenced was CD4+ T cells from PBMCs. The receptors originated from a human donor with multiple sclerosis.

This chain connects TRBV7-9 to TRBJ2-1; D is undetermined. The CDR3 runs 12 residues. Germline V CDR1 and CDR2: SEHNR, FQNEAQ (reference sequence). The V end lost 5 bases, the J end lost 8 bases, and 10 bases lay between the germline ends. The CDR3, as DNA: TGTGCCAGCAGCCCCCGTCCCCATGAGCAGTTCTTC. It translates to CASSPRPHEQFF.

DNA of the CDR3: TGTGCCAGCAGTGAAGTCAGGGGAGCCGGGGAGCTGTTTTTT. Protein: CASSEVRGAGELFF. This sequence joins TRBV2 and TRBJ2-2, with TRBD1 as a possible D gene (6 bases). There are 14 residues in the CDR3. V lost 1 base and J lost 6, with 9 bases in between. Germline CDR1 SNHLY, CDR2 FYNNEI.

The rearrangement uses TRBV7-9 and TRBJ1-6; D is undetermined. Trimming pared 0 bases from V and 9 bases from J, leaving 21 bases between. Germline V gene data show CDR1 as SEHNR and CDR2 as FQNEAQ (reference sequence). The CDR3 is 18 amino acids. The CDR3 sequence is CASSLALSGRDHGSPLHF. The CDR3 DNA is TGTGCCAGCAGCTTAGCTCTTTCCGGCAGAGATCACGGTTCACCCCTCCACTTT.

This clonotype was recorded only once. V is TRBV15 and J is TRBJ2-2; TRBD2 matches 7 bases. CDR3 length: 14 residues. V lost 7 bases to trimming and J lost 4 bases; unmatched junction nucleotides: 6. Germline loops: CDR1 LNHNV, CDR2 YYDKDF (reference sequence). In DNA form, the CDR3 reads TGTGCCACCACACTAGCGAAAGGCACCGGGGAGCTGTTTTTT. Translating gives CATTLAKGTGELFF.

The chain links TRBV20-1 to TRBJ2-6; D may be TRBD1 (5 bases). Germline loops: CDR1 DFQATT, CDR2 SNEGSKA (reference sequence). The CDR3 is 17 residues long. Trimming stripped 0 bases from V and 0 bases from J, with 12 bases between. The CDR3 region is CSARDPRATSGANVLTF. The CDR3 nucleotides are TGCAGTGCTAGAGACCCCAGGGCCACCTCTGGGGCCAACGTCCTGACTTTC.

CDR3 DNA: TGTGCCATCAGTGAGCAGGACAGAACCTCCTACAATGAGCAGTTCTTC. Its translation is CAISEQDRTSYNEQFF. This chain connects TRBV10-3 to TRBJ2-1; a weak D match, TRBD1 (6 bases). Germline CDR1 is ENHRY and CDR2 is SYGVKD. V lost 2 bases, J lost 0 bases, and 11 bases lay in between. This CDR3 is 16 amino acids long.

The chain joins TRBV28 to TRBJ2-1, with 8 positions matching TRBD2. Germline V gene sequence: CDR1 MDHEN, CDR2 SYDVKM. The CDR3 length is 16 residues. The J segment lost 9 bases and the V segment lost 4 bases, leaving 14 bases of the junction unmatched. The CDR3 region is CASSSPTAGEGSEQFF. The CDR3, as DNA: TGTGCCAGCAGTTCCCCGACAGCGGGAGAAGGTAGTGAGCAGTTCTTC.

The rearrangement joins TRBV20-1 to TRBJ2-3; unclear D gene. Germline V gene lookup returns CDR1 DFQATT and CDR2 SNEGSKA (reference sequence). The CDR3 runs 10 residues. CDR3 in DNA: TGCAGCTCCTCAGCAGATACGCAGTATTTT. Its translation is CSSSADTQYF.

In this sample, this clonotype turned up once. CDR3 sequence: CASSRAAGTATYEQYF. CDR3 DNA sequence: TGTGCCAGCAGCCGCGCGGCCGGGACAGCAACCTACGAGCAGTACTTC. This chain links TRBV7-8 with TRBJ2-7; TRBD1 matches 7 bases. The germline V gene encodes CDR1 SGHVS and CDR2 FQNEAQ. This CDR3 spans 16 amino acids. After removal of 5 bases from V and 2 bases from J, the junction contained 12 bases not matched to a gene.

The V and J genes are TRBV30 and TRBJ2-5; 7 bases are shared with TRBD1. Germline trimming cut 3 bases from V and 5 bases from J; bases unmatched to any gene: 6. The CDR3 length is 13 residues. From germline, CDR1 is GTSNPN and CDR2 SVGIG (reference sequence). CDR3 in amino acids: CAWRLGTAETQYF. Written as DNA, the CDR3 is TGTGCCTGGAGGCTAGGGACAGCTGAGACCCAGTACTTC.

J is TRBJ2-3 and V is TRBV30; D might be TRBD2 (5 bases). V lost 3 bases and J 2 bases, leaving 12 bases between the germline ends. Germline V gene data show CDR1 as GTSNPN and CDR2 as SVGIG (reference sequence). This CDR3 contains 14 residues. The chain's CDR3 is CAWRFGGFTDTQYF. In DNA, the CDR3 is TGTGCCTGGAGATTTGGCGGGTTCACAGATACGCAGTATTTT.

This sequence joins TRBV29-1 and TRBJ2-7, with 10 bases matching TRBD1. This CDR3 comprises 14 residues. V dropped 6 bases and J dropped 3; count of bases not matched to a gene: 8. In germline, CDR1 is SQVTM, CDR2 ANQGSEA. The CDR3 protein is CSVRRTGGFYEQYF. In DNA, the CDR3 is TGCAGCGTCCGGCGGACAGGGGGATTCTACGAGCAGTACTTC.

The V and J genes are TRBV25-1 and TRBJ2-1; 14 nucleotides match TRBD2. Germline trimming cut 6 bases from V and 0 bases from J; bases unmatched to any gene: 4. In germline, CDR1 is MGHDK, CDR2 SYGVNS. This CDR3 spans 17 amino acids. The CDR3, as DNA: TGTGCCAGCAGCGGGACTAGCGGGGGTCCCTCCTACAATGAGCAGTTCTTC. Protein sequence: CASSGTSGGPSYNEQFF.

In DNA, the CDR3 is TGCAGTGCTAGGACTGTTCAAGAGACCCAGTACTTC. It encodes CSARTVQETQYF. This chain links TRBV20-1 with TRBJ2-5; D ambiguous. The germline V gene encodes CDR1 DFQATT and CDR2 SNEGSKA (reference sequence). With 3 bases removed from V and 2 bases from J, the gap between germline ends came to 7 bases. This CDR3 has 12 residues.

This clonotype is a singleton in its sample. V gene TRBV6-5 combines with J gene TRBJ2-7; 9 bases agree with TRBD1. This CDR3 region has 15 residues. J gave up 4 bases and V 0 bases, and 4 bases lay outside the gene matches. The V gene's germline CDR1 is MNHEY and CDR2 SVGAGI. The CDR3 loop reads CASSYSWGQGYEQYF. For the CDR3, the DNA is TGTGCCAGCAGTTACTCGTGGGGACAGGGTTACGAGCAGTACTTC.

V is TRBV7-6 and J is TRBJ2-5, with D possibly being TRBD1 (6 bases). The CDR3 is 12 amino acids. Trimming removed 5 bases from V and 3 bases from J, with 7 bases in between. CDR1 and CDR2 (germline): SGHVS, FNYEAQ. The CDR3 sequence is CASSHREETQYF. The CDR3 region has the DNA TGTGCCAGCAGCCACAGGGAAGAGACCCAGTACTTC. Full variable domain (rest looked up from reference TRBV7-6 and TRBJ2-5): GAGVSQSPRYKVTKRGQDVALRCDPISGHVSLYWYRQALGQGPEFLTYFNYEAQQDKSGLPNDRFSAERPEGSISTLTIQRTEQRDSAMYRCASSHREETQYFGPGTRLLVL.

The chain has TRBV3-1 and TRBJ2-7; D might be TRBD1 or TRBD2, each matching 5 bases. Germline CDR1 LGHDT, CDR2 YNNKEL (reference sequence). Trimming took 4 bases from V and 7 from J, leaving 17 bases between them. CDR3 length: 14 amino acids. This chain's CDR3 is CASSLTGPWGEQYF. CDR3 nucleotide sequence: TGTGCCAGCAGCCTTACCGGGCCGTGGGGGGAGCAGTACTTC.

V usage is TRBV29-1 and J usage is TRBJ2-3; 9 bases map to TRBD2. Trimming at V came to 2 bases and at J to 1 base, leaving 4 bases not matched to a gene. The CDR3 totals 15 residues. Germline values: CDR1 SQVTM, CDR2 ANQGSEA. The CDR3 loop reads CSVERAGGGTDTQYF. As DNA, the CDR3 is TGCAGCGTTGAAAGAGCGGGAGGCGGCACAGATACGCAGTATTTT.

The chain employs TRBV9 and TRBJ2-1; D gene ambiguous. This CDR3 is 13 amino acids long. The germline gives CDR1 SGDLS, CDR2 YYNGEE. Trimming removed 0 bases at V and 5 bases at J, with 6 bases between. CDR3: CASSVATNNEQFF. CDR3 DNA sequence: TGTGCCAGCAGCGTAGCAACCAACAATGAGCAGTTCTTC.

The V gene is TRBV24-1, the J gene TRBJ2-1; possibly TRBD2 for D (5 bases). CDR1 is KGHDR, CDR2 SFDVKD, per germline. This CDR3 has 13 residues. Trimming removed 3 bases at V and 8 bases at J, with 10 bases between. In nucleotides, the CDR3 is TGTGCCACCAGTGATCCGGCCGGGGATGAGCAGTTCTTC. Its protein product is CATSDPAGDEQFF.

This clonotype was picked up one time. This chain uses TRBV5-1 with TRBJ1-3; D gene uncertain. V lost 4 bases and J 7 bases, leaving 12 bases between the germline ends. Germline values: CDR1 SGHRS, CDR2 YFSETQ. The CDR3 sequence is 13 residues long. CDR3 in amino acids: CASSPELGNTIYF. The DNA for the CDR3 is TGCGCCAGCAGCCCGGAGCTCGGGAACACCATATATTTT.

This chain connects TRBV11-2 to TRBJ2-5; D is unclear. The ends were cut back, 3 bases at V and 0 bases at J, with 8 bases in the middle. Germline V gives CDR1 SGHAT, CDR2 FQNNGV. The CDR3 has 14 amino acids. CDR3 sequence: CASSFQTYQETQYF. The CDR3 DNA is TGTGCCAGCAGCTTTCAGACATACCAAGAGACCCAGTACTTC.